Detailed here is one T cell receptor (beta chain). What it binds is not known. Assay used: immunoSEQ multiplex PCR; TCRdb lists only in-frame clones, some missing. This sample has around 140,000 clones, with 85% to 95% found just once. The sample originates from a study of T cell responses to AZD1222 COVID-19 vaccine. Trimming removed 1 base at V and 3 bases at J, with 3 bases between. The CDR3 is 12 residues long. Germline V gene lookup returns CDR1 SEHNR and CDR2 FQNEAQ (reference sequence). Study-level points and caveats: Unmutated variant regions reportedly attract nearly half of all spike-specific TCRs.

The source material was peripheral blood, sampled after recovery from COVID-19. This chain uses TRBV7-9 with TRBJ1-2, with no clear D. The source of this sequence is an adult who had recovered from COVID-19. For the CDR3, the DNA is TGTGCCAGCAGCTTAGGAGACTATGGCTACACCTTC. This sequence encodes CASSLGDYGYTF.